This TCR beta chain was identified in a study of blood T cells in healthy people across ages. The V gene lost 5 bases and the J gene lost 9 bases, with 14 bases spanning the gap. Germline CDR1 reads SGHTA; CDR2 reads FQGNSA. The CDR3 is made up of 13 amino acids. Combining a sample-barcoded 5' primer with a J-beta primer mix, a second PCR ran for about 7 to 12 cycles. MiXCR, run by TCRdb on the 5' RACE reads, gives a single entry per CDR3 protein. Counted here are more than 1 million distinct CDR3 sequences, under 55% occurring once; the ten biggest clones make up approximately 20%. This clonotype was observed a few times.

The clonotype was recovered from a woman in her fifties or sixties in good health. This sequence joins TRBV7-2 and TRBJ2-1; a possible D gene is TRBD2 (6 bases). Material for sequencing was blood. In DNA form, the CDR3 reads TGTGCCAGCAGCCAGCAGAGGCGGGGTGAGCAGTTCTTC. Translated: CASSQQRRGEQFF.